This TCR beta chain was documented in a study of breast tumors, draining lymph nodes, adjacent tissues (dated by TCRdb to about 2016). As for the study more broadly: Breast cancer patients provided tumor, adjacent nontumor tissue and axillary lymph nodes, and the study compared the TCR beta repertoires across these three sources. The study was designed to assess the relationships and possible T-cell exchange between tumor, surrounding tissue and draining lymph node repertoires in human breast cancer. Findings and caveats that apply to the study as a whole: The data were considered consistent with the idea that most tumor T cells come from the lymph node and then expand in tumor tissue. Tumor and nontumor tissue repertoires were found to be significantly more similar in luminal-like than in basal-like breast cancer. Tumors showed preferential V and J gene usage, and their T-cell repertoire diversity fell below that of lymph nodes yet above that of nontumor tissue. The study presented the conclusion that tumor T cells originate in lymph nodes as consistent with a hypothesis, not as something directly demonstrated.

The reads were generated on an Illumina HiSeq 2000. Multiplex PCR amplification was used to build the TCR beta chain libraries. High-throughput sequencing was used to analyze the amplified TCR beta chain products. Through fastp at Q25 and MiXCR, TCRdb rebuilt clones from the public reads, retaining in-frame beta chains. Here each entry gathers all rows of one CDR3 protein and keeps the most common genes and DNA. Here the sample has 140,000 to 150,000 distinct CDR3 sequences; roughly 33% occur a single time. The leading ten clones occupy about 2.5% of the sample. Lymph node samples were obtained from the axillary draining lymph nodes of breast cancer patients. CDR1 and CDR2 are read off the germline V gene as SQVTM and ANQGSEA. V is reduced by 7 bases and J by 6 bases, leaving a spacing of 13 bases between them. The CDR3 holds 12 amino acids from the cysteine to the phenylalanine. Only the CDR3 region is kept as DNA, spanning 36 bases read in frame from base 1.

This clonotype has a count of ten or more. The antigen it binds to is not known. Nothing much larger sits one base from this clone, and base qualities are not available. The chain is assembled from TRBV29-1 and TRBJ2-1, with the D segment identity uncertain. The TCR comes from a female donor with breast cancer. Some clones in this sample may be carry-over from other donors' samples. The specimen was axillary lymph node tissue. The nucleotides are TGCAGCGCCCAAACTTCTGGCAATGAGCAGTTCTTC. Its protein product is CSAQTSGNEQFF.